This T cell receptor (beta chain) was sequenced during a study of shared clonotypes between healthy human individuals. V trimming: 0 bases; J trimming: 2 bases; junction bases outside the gene matches: 10. Looked up from germline, CDR1 is SEHNR and CDR2 is FQNEAQ (reference sequence). The CDR3 loop spans 18 amino acids. Assay execution proceeded at the deep level. Using immunoSEQ multiplex PCR, the repertoire was profiled, and TCRdb retains in-frame clones only, with some absent. The sample consists of 2 million to 2.5 million clones, 85% to 95% of them appearing once. Sequencing was performed on naive CD4+ T cells from PBMCs. Specified subset: CD45RA+ positively selected. J is TRBJ2-4 and V is TRBV7-9; 7 nucleotides line up with TRBD1. The receptor was isolated from a man aged 18-30 years in good health. Some clones in this sample may be carry-over from other donors' samples. For the CDR3, the DNA is TGTGCCAGCAGCTTAGCGCGTCGGACAGGAGTAACCAAAAACATTCAGTACTTC. It encodes CASSLARRTGVTKNIQYF.